The following is a T cell receptor (beta chain) sequence with its context. The germline CDR1 and CDR2 sequences are LGHDT and YNNKEL (reference sequence). The CDR3 covers 14 residues. With 4 bases clipped from V and 6 bases from J, the junction kept 5 bases outside the gene matches. Profiled with immunoSEQ multiplex PCR; TCRdb holds only in-frame clones, not every one. The table includes some 160,000 clones, around 80% detected once. The record originates from a study of blood T cell repertoires in COVID-19. Allocation to cohorts depended on clinical history reported by the participants. The chain has TRBV3-1 (or the pseudogene TRBV3-2) and TRBJ1-5, with 8 bases that match TRBD1. The receptor was isolated from a woman in her forties or fifties who had recovered from COVID-19. The specimen was PBMCs or T cells enriched from blood (not recorded which). CDR3 in amino acids: CASSLQGAPQPQHF. The CDR3 nucleotides are TGTGCCAGCAGCCTCCAGGGGGCGCCTCAGCCCCAGCATTTT.